Following are 8 T cell receptor beta chains from one sample sequenced in a study of CD8+ T cells in alopecia areata. Extraction of RNA preceded its reverse transcription into cDNA, which served as the sequencing template. This table comes from immunoSEQ multiplex PCR, and its TCRdb copy is limited to in-frame clones, with some not included. The sample has 220,000 or so clones; 50% to 60% are singletons. The source material was CD4+ T cells sorted from blood, sampled at week 0. Receptors were obtained from a human donor with alopecia areata.

This clone was seen a single time. CDR3 loop: CASSFRTGYNEQFF. The CDR3 DNA reads TGTGCCAGCAGTTTTCGGACGGGGTACAATGAGCAGTTCTTC. This chain uses TRBV27 with TRBJ2-1; perhaps TRBD2 as D (5 bases). V was trimmed by 3 bases and J by 4 bases, leaving 10 bases between them. The germline V gene has CDR1 MNHEY and CDR2 SMNVEV (reference sequence). The CDR3 totals 14 residues.

This chain uses TRBV6-5 with TRBJ1-1; 7 bases match TRBD1. The CDR3 runs 15 residues. Germline V gene sequence: CDR1 MNHEY, CDR2 SVGAGI. J was trimmed by 6 bases and V by 6 bases; bases with no gene match: 13. The CDR3 DNA follows: TGTGCCAGCAGGCCCCAACAGGGGCTCGGGCCTGAAGCTTTCTTT. This sequence encodes CASRPQQGLGPEAFF.

CDR3 bases: TGTGCCAGCAGCCAAGAGGAGAAAACTAATTCACCCCTCCACTTT. Amino acids: CASSQEEKTNSPLHF. This chain links TRBV4-2 with TRBJ1-6; the D is unclear. The ends were cut back, 0 bases at V and 6 bases at J, with 9 bases in the middle. Germline V gene sequence: CDR1 LGHNA, CDR2 YNFKEQ. CDR3 length: 15 amino acids.

This clone was seen more than once but under ten times. The CDR3 sequence is CASSLAGDSNQPQHF. DNA for the CDR3: TGTGCCAGCAGCTTGGCCGGGGACAGCAATCAGCCCCAGCATTTT. The V call is TRBV5-4, the J call TRBJ1-5; a possible D gene is TRBD1 (5 bases). Germline CDR1 and CDR2: SGHNT and YYREEE (reference sequence). The CDR3 consists of 15 residues. With 0 bases removed from V and 1 base from J, the gap between germline ends came to 8 bases. Based on the CDR3 plus reference TRBV5-4 and TRBJ1-5, the full variable domain is ETGVTQSPTHLIKTRGQQVTLRCSSQSGHNTVSWYQQALGQGPQFIFQYYREEENGRGNFPPRFSGLQFPNYSSELNVNALELDDSALYLCASSLAGDSNQPQHFGDGTRLSIL.

V gene TRBV11-2 combines with J gene TRBJ2-3, with D possibly TRBD2 on 5 matching bases. The CDR3 runs 15 residues. Germline-derived CDR1 and CDR2 are SGHAT and FQNNGV. V gave up 0 bases and J gave up 2 bases, with 9 bases separating them. CDR3 DNA sequence: TGTGCCAGCAGCTTAGATGGCGGGCCCACAGATACGCAGTATTTT. Its translation: CASSLDGGPTDTQYF.

This clone was seen a handful of times. The chain couples TRBV29-1 to TRBJ2-1; 12 positions agree with TRBD2. Looked up from germline, CDR1 is SQVTM and CDR2 is ANQGSEA. V shed 1 base, J shed 7 bases, and the junction held 5 bases outside the gene matches. The CDR3 length is 15 residues. The CDR3 protein is CSVEGRTSGVNEQFF. In nucleotides, the CDR3 is TGCAGCGTTGAAGGTAGGACTAGCGGGGTAAATGAGCAGTTCTTC.

In its sample, this clone was seen a few times. The chain employs TRBV7-2 and TRBJ1-5; unclear D gene. The germline V and J ends were trimmed by 2 bases and 2 bases, with 10 bases remaining between them. This CDR3 has 15 residues. Germline CDR1 and CDR2: SGHTA and FQGNSA. CDR3 sequence reads: CASSLRAWGNQPQHF. CDR3 sequence (DNA): TGTGCCAGCAGCTTACGGGCCTGGGGCAATCAGCCCCAGCATTTT.

As regards this clone: Other DNA sequences in the same sample also yield this CDR3. The gene calls are TRBV30 and TRBJ1-4, with D tentatively TRBD1 (6 bases). CDR3 length equals 13 residues. Germline V CDR1 and CDR2: GTSNPN, SVGIG (reference sequence). V shed 1 base and J shed 5 bases, with 8 bases lying between them. The CDR3 DNA is TGTGCCTGGAGTGGCCAGGGGAATGAAAAACTGTTTTTT. It specifies CAWSGQGNEKLFF.